A selection of T cell receptor beta chains follows, all from one sample in a study of T cell responses to AZD1222 COVID-19 vaccine. The data were produced by immunoSEQ multiplex PCR, yet TCRdb's version contains in-frame clones alone and is incomplete. The data contain about 130,000 clones, about 90% of them singletons. The sequencing used peripheral blood, collected on day 0 of AZD1222 vaccination. These TCRs come from an adult in good health. The CDR3 runs from the conserved cysteine through the conserved F or W. The D gene is left open where the match is weak. Clone size is not always given. Where it is, it says once, few, many or a class for expanded clones.

abundance: NA
len: 13
d_gene: TRBD2
j_gene: TRBJ2-1
v_gene: TRBV2
CDR3aa: CASRLAGYNEQFF
CDR3nt: TGTGCCAGCAGACTAGCGGGCTACAATGAGCAGTTCTTC

abundance: NA
len: 14
d_gene: NA
j_gene: TRBJ2-3
v_gene: TRBV29-1
CDR3aa: CSVDGVAGTDTQYF
CDR3nt: TGCAGCGTTGACGGGGTGGCGGGCACAGATACGCAGTATTTT

abundance: NA
len: 15
d_gene: TRBD1
j_gene: TRBJ2-7
v_gene: TRBV19
CDR3aa: CASSRGQVLSYEQYF
CDR3nt: TGTGCCAGTAGTAGGGGACAGGTGCTCTCCTACGAGCAGTACTTC

abundance: NA
len: 13
d_gene: NA
j_gene: TRBJ1-2
v_gene: TRBV19
CDR3aa: CASTRGGYYGYTF
CDR3nt: TGTGCCAGTACCCGCGGAGGGTACTATGGCTACACCTTC

abundance: few
len: 14
d_gene: NA
j_gene: TRBJ1-4
v_gene: TRBV9
CDR3aa: CASSVQAAGEKLFF
CDR3nt: TGTGCCAGCAGCGTACAAGCGGCCGGAGAAAAACTGTTTTTT

abundance: NA
len: 15
d_gene: NA
j_gene: TRBJ2-1
v_gene: TRBV10-2
CDR3aa: CASIPGGGESAEQFF
CDR3nt: TGCGCCAGCATCCCTGGGGGGGGCGAGTCGGCTGAGCAGTTCTTC

abundance: NA
len: 14
d_gene: NA
j_gene: TRBJ1-5
v_gene: TRBV19
CDR3aa: CASIHGGGNQPQHF
CDR3nt: TGTGCCAGTATCCACGGCGGGGGCAATCAGCCCCAGCATTTT

abundance: NA
len: 15
d_gene: TRBD2
j_gene: TRBJ2-1
v_gene: TRBV5-1
CDR3aa: CASSRTSGAPNEQFF
CDR3nt: TGCGCCAGCAGCCGAACTAGCGGGGCCCCCAATGAGCAGTTCTTC

abundance: once
len: 15
d_gene: TRBD1
j_gene: TRBJ1-2
v_gene: TRBV25-1
CDR3aa: CASTPAGQGAHGYTF
CDR3nt: TGTGCCAGCACCCCGGCGGGGCAGGGGGCGCATGGCTACACCTTC

abundance: once
len: 16
d_gene: NA
j_gene: TRBJ2-2
v_gene: TRBV5-4
CDR3aa: CASSLGGRTNTGELFF
CDR3nt: TGTGCCAGCAGCTTGGGTGGACGGACGAACACCGGGGAGCTGTTTTTT

abundance: NA
len: 18
d_gene: NA
j_gene: TRBJ1-4
v_gene: TRBV3-1/TRBV3-2
CDR3aa: CASSPRGPIGATNEKLFF
CDR3nt: TGTGCCAGCAGCCCGCGGGGGCCAATAGGGGCAACTAATGAAAAACTGTTTTTT

abundance: NA
len: 15
d_gene: NA
j_gene: TRBJ2-2
v_gene: TRBV7-9
CDR3aa: CASTKSGSNTGELFF
CDR3nt: TGTGCCAGCACCAAATCGGGCTCAAACACCGGGGAGCTGTTTTTT

abundance: once
len: 13
d_gene: NA
j_gene: TRBJ1-2
v_gene: TRBV6-4
CDR3aa: CASSRPGGYGYTF
CDR3nt: TGTGCCAGCAGCCGGCCCGGGGGCTATGGCTACACCTTC

abundance: NA
len: 15
d_gene: TRBD1
j_gene: TRBJ1-2
v_gene: TRBV9
CDR3aa: CASSVTGVRTYGYTF
CDR3nt: TGTGCCAGCAGCGTTACAGGGGTCAGGACCTATGGCTACACCTTC

abundance: NA
len: 17
d_gene: TRBD2
j_gene: TRBJ2-1
v_gene: TRBV12-5
CDR3aa: CASGLVGRLAGNNEQFF
CDR3nt: TGTGCTAGTGGTTTGGTAGGCAGACTAGCGGGAAACAATGAGCAGTTCTTC

abundance: NA
len: 14
d_gene: TRBD1
j_gene: TRBJ2-7
v_gene: TRBV7-2
CDR3aa: CASSLDRAAYEQYF
CDR3nt: TGTGCCAGCAGCCTCGACAGGGCTGCCTACGAGCAGTACTTC

abundance: NA
len: 19
d_gene: TRBD2
j_gene: TRBJ2-2
v_gene: TRBV4-2
CDR3aa: CASSQDLFRLAGVPGELFF
CDR3nt: TGTGCCAGCAGCCAAGATTTATTCAGGTTAGCGGGAGTACCCGGGGAGCTGTTTTTT

abundance: NA
len: 15
d_gene: NA
j_gene: TRBJ2-3
v_gene: TRBV7-8
CDR3aa: CASSLVGSSTDTQYF
CDR3nt: TGTGCCAGCAGCTTAGTGGGGTCGAGCACAGATACGCAGTATTTT

abundance: NA
len: 12
d_gene: NA
j_gene: TRBJ2-2
v_gene: TRBV27
CDR3aa: CASRPPGRELFF
CDR3nt: TGTGCCAGCCGACCGCCTGGCCGGGAGCTGTTTTTT

abundance: NA
len: 14
d_gene: NA
j_gene: TRBJ2-1
v_gene: TRBV7-9
CDR3aa: CAKGSIRGINEQFF
CDR3nt: TGTGCCAAAGGCTCTATCCGGGGGATCAATGAGCAGTTCTTC

abundance: NA
len: 17
d_gene: NA
j_gene: TRBJ2-7
v_gene: TRBV6-1
CDR3aa: CASSEYPRGEGSYEQYF
CDR3nt: TGTGCCAGCAGTGAATACCCCAGGGGAGAAGGCTCCTACGAGCAGTACTTC

abundance: NA
len: 13
d_gene: NA
j_gene: TRBJ1-1
v_gene: TRBV5-1
CDR3aa: CASSLGTSLEAFF
CDR3nt: TGCGCCAGCAGTCTTGGGACGTCCCTGGAAGCTTTCTTT

abundance: NA
len: 13
d_gene: NA
j_gene: TRBJ1-5
v_gene: TRBV2
CDR3aa: CASSVTVMQPQHF
CDR3nt: TGTGCCAGCAGTGTAACAGTCATGCAGCCCCAGCATTTT

abundance: NA
len: 14
d_gene: NA
j_gene: TRBJ1-1
v_gene: TRBV27
CDR3aa: CASSRLAGRFEAFF
CDR3nt: TGTGCCAGCAGTCGGCTGGCAGGGCGTTTCGAAGCTTTCTTT

abundance: NA
len: 13
d_gene: TRBD1
j_gene: TRBJ1-2
v_gene: TRBV10-3
CDR3aa: CAISRDSLYGYTF
CDR3nt: TGTGCCATCAGTAGGGACAGCCTCTATGGCTACACCTTC

abundance: NA
len: 17
d_gene: NA
j_gene: TRBJ2-1
v_gene: TRBV9
CDR3aa: CASSVGRLPSSYNEQFF
CDR3nt: TGTGCCAGCAGCGTAGGGAGACTTCCGAGCTCCTACAATGAGCAGTTCTTC

abundance: NA
len: 14
d_gene: TRBD2
j_gene: TRBJ2-2
v_gene: TRBV27
CDR3aa: CASRPGLVAGELFF
CDR3nt: TGTGCCAGCAGACCGGGACTAGTGGCCGGGGAGCTGTTTTTT

abundance: NA
len: 16
d_gene: TRBD2
j_gene: TRBJ2-1
v_gene: TRBV18
CDR3aa: CASSPLGAGGYNEQFF
CDR3nt: TGTGCCAGCTCACCACTGGGGGCGGGGGGCTACAATGAGCAGTTCTTC

abundance: NA
len: 13
d_gene: NA
j_gene: TRBJ1-1
v_gene: TRBV25-1
CDR3aa: CASSEMVNTEAFF
CDR3nt: TGTGCCAGCAGTGAGATGGTGAACACTGAAGCTTTCTTT

abundance: NA
len: 16
d_gene: TRBD2
j_gene: TRBJ2-5
v_gene: TRBV4-1
CDR3aa: CASSQDGSGGGETQYF
CDR3nt: TGCGCCAGCAGCCAAGATGGTAGCGGGGGTGGAGAGACCCAGTACTTC

abundance: once
len: 12
d_gene: NA
j_gene: TRBJ2-7
v_gene: TRBV18
CDR3aa: CASSPRRGEQYF
CDR3nt: TGTGCCAGCTCACCACGAAGAGGCGAGCAGTACTTC

abundance: NA
len: 15
d_gene: NA
j_gene: TRBJ2-5
v_gene: TRBV12-5
CDR3aa: CASGLTLGAQETQYF
CDR3nt: TGTGCTAGTGGTTTGACGCTCGGAGCCCAAGAGACCCAGTACTTC

abundance: NA
len: 13
d_gene: NA
j_gene: TRBJ1-2
v_gene: TRBV6-1
CDR3aa: CASSPTPRVGYTF
CDR3nt: TGTGCCAGCAGCCCAACCCCCCGGGTCGGCTACACCTTC

abundance: once
len: 10
d_gene: NA
j_gene: TRBJ2-7
v_gene: TRBV28
CDR3aa: CASKGKQQYF
CDR3nt: TGTGCCAGCAAGGGGAAACAGCAGTACTTC

abundance: NA
len: 15
d_gene: TRBD1
j_gene: TRBJ1-1
v_gene: TRBV27
CDR3aa: CASSLTGTDITEAFF
CDR3nt: TGTGCCAGCAGTTTAACCGGGACAGATATCACTGAAGCTTTCTTT

abundance: NA
len: 21
d_gene: NA
j_gene: TRBJ1-1
v_gene: TRBV7-8
CDR3aa: CASSLGQQGLNLFNMNTEAFF
CDR3nt: TGTGCCAGCAGCTTAGGACAACAGGGCTTGAACCTTTTCAACATGAACACTGAAGCTTTCTTT

abundance: NA
len: 15
d_gene: TRBD1
j_gene: TRBJ2-3
v_gene: TRBV28
CDR3aa: CASSTGTGAQTTQYF
CDR3nt: TGTGCCAGCAGTACCGGGACAGGGGCCCAGACGACGCAGTATTTT

abundance: NA
len: 14
d_gene: TRBD2
j_gene: TRBJ2-5
v_gene: TRBV2
CDR3aa: CASSFSGGAETQYF
CDR3nt: TGTGCCAGCAGCTTTAGCGGGGGGGCTGAGACCCAGTACTTC

abundance: once
len: 16
d_gene: NA
j_gene: TRBJ1-6
v_gene: TRBV6-1
CDR3aa: CASSGLASSYNSPLHF
CDR3nt: TGTGCCAGCAGTGGATTAGCAAGCTCCTATAATTCACCCCTCCACTTT

abundance: NA
len: 16
d_gene: NA
j_gene: TRBJ1-5
v_gene: TRBV19
CDR3aa: CASSIALQYSNQPQHF
CDR3nt: TGTGCCAGTAGTATAGCTTTACAATATAGCAATCAGCCCCAGCATTTT

abundance: NA
len: 15
d_gene: NA
j_gene: TRBJ1-2
v_gene: TRBV7-9
CDR3aa: CASSLDVGRERGYTF
CDR3nt: TGTGCCAGCAGCTTAGACGTGGGCAGGGAACGTGGCTACACCTTC

abundance: NA
len: 17
d_gene: TRBD1
j_gene: TRBJ1-6
v_gene: TRBV18
CDR3aa: CASSNSGTGASNSPLHF
CDR3nt: TGTGCCAGCTCGAACTCCGGGACAGGGGCGTCTAATTCACCCCTCCACTTT